The 17 T cell receptor beta chains given below trace back to one sample, sequenced in a study of response to subunit inactivated influenza vaccine. Via MiXCR, TCRdb re-called the RT-PCR reads, giving one row per CDR3 protein. This table has over 750,000 distinct CDR3 sequences, about 20% appearing once. The material sequenced was PBMCs from blood, taken more than 4 days after vaccination. All receptors derive from a man aged 45-65 years who received an inactivated influenza vaccine.

CDR3 loop: CASSNGPNTEAFF. The CDR3 DNA follows: TGTGCCAGCAGCAACGGTCCGAACACTGAAGCTTTCTTT. The genes are TRBV12-3 or TRBV12-4 and TRBJ1-1, with no clear D. The CDR3 spans 13 residues. V was cut by 6 bases and J by 1 base, with 9 bases left in between.

The gene calls are TRBV12-3 or TRBV12-4 and TRBJ2-7; tentative D call: TRBD2 (6 bases). Trimming shortened V by 3 bases and J by 2 bases, and 14 bases separated the two germline ends. This CDR3 contains 15 residues. The CDR3 DNA follows: TGTGCCAGCAGTTTTGGTCGCGGGATGACCTACGAGCAGTACTTC. Its protein product is CASSFGRGMTYEQYF.

This sequence joins TRBV3-1 and TRBJ2-1; TRBD2 might be the D (6 bases). The CDR3 is 19 amino acids. The germline gives CDR1 LGHDT, CDR2 YNNKEL (reference sequence). CDR3 in DNA: TGTACCATCAGTTTCCGGGGACTGCCCACCTTTAGCTCCTACAATGAGCAGTTCTTC. The encoded protein is CTISFRGLPTFSSYNEQFF.

The chain couples TRBV7-3 to TRBJ2-1, with D tentatively TRBD2 (6 bases). Trimming removed 1 base from V and 12 bases from J, with 13 bases in between. The CDR3 is made up of 13 amino acids. Per germline, CDR1 SGHTA and CDR2 FQGTGA. CDR3 nucleotide sequence: TGTGCCAGCAGCTTAAGGGAGGCGCGCCCGCAGTTCTTC. Amino acids: CASSLREARPQFF. Drawing the rest from reference TRBV7-3 and TRBJ2-1, the complete variable domain is GAGVSQTPSNKVTEKGKYVELRCDPISGHTALYWYRQSLGQGPEFLIYFQGTGAADDSGLPNDRFFAVRPEGSVSTLKIQRTERGDSAVYLCASSLREARPQFFGPGTRLTVL.

This clonotype was seen a handful of times. The chain uses TRBV15 and TRBJ2-4; unclear D gene. Germline loops: CDR1 LNHNV, CDR2 YYDKDF (reference sequence). V lost 1 base and J 8 bases, leaving 9 bases between the germline ends. The CDR3 is 13 amino acids. Written as DNA, the CDR3 is TGTGCCACCAGCAGAGTCAAGGAAGACATTCAGTACTTC. This gives the protein CATSRVKEDIQYF.

J is TRBJ2-7 and V is TRBV5-1; D is ambiguous. Germline lookup yields CDR1 SGHRS and CDR2 YFSETQ. V shed 0 bases and J shed 0 bases, with 10 bases lying between them. CDR3 length: 15 residues. The CDR3 loop reads CASSLGGELSYEQYF. CDR3 in DNA: TGCGCCAGCAGCTTGGGCGGTGAGCTCTCCTACGAGCAGTACTTC. The variable domain in full, completed from reference TRBV5-1 and TRBJ2-7, reads KAGVTQTPRYLIKTRGQQVTLSCSPISGHRSVSWYQQTPGQGLQFLFEYFSETQRNKGNFPGRFSGRQFSNSRSEMNVSTLELGDSALYLCASSLGGELSYEQYFGPGTRLTVT.

This clonotype was detected a few times. J is TRBJ2-2 and V is TRBV4-3, with 7 bases that match TRBD2. The CDR3 is 15 amino acids. Per germline, CDR1 LGHNA and CDR2 YSLEER. With 1 base clipped from V and 5 bases from J, the junction kept 4 bases outside the gene matches. The CDR3 loop reads CASSQALGGTGELFF. The CDR3 region has the DNA TGCGCCAGCAGCCAAGCCTTGGGGGGGACCGGGGAGCTGTTTTTT.

The chain recombines TRBV4-3 with TRBJ2-4; D gene ambiguous. Trimming took 4 bases from V and 0 from J, leaving 10 bases between them. Germline CDR1 LGHNA, CDR2 YSLEER. The CDR3 sequence is 15 residues long. The CDR3 sequence: CASSPIGGAKNIQYF. The CDR3 DNA reads TGCGCCAGCAGCCCCATTGGCGGAGCCAAAAACATTCAGTACTTC.

Only a few counts were recorded for this clonotype. The chain joins TRBV7-2 to TRBJ1-2, with 8 bases identical to TRBD1. The germline gives CDR1 SGHTA, CDR2 FQGNSA. The CDR3 length is 14 residues. With V trimmed by 3 bases and J by 8 bases, 8 bases remained unmatched. Here the CDR3 DNA reads TGTGCCAGCAGCTTCCTGGGGACAGGAGGGGGCTACACCTTC. Its translation is CASSFLGTGGGYTF. Looking up the rest from reference TRBV7-2 and TRBJ1-2 gives the full variable domain: GAGVSQSPSNKVTEKGKDVELRCDPISGHTALYWYRQSLGQGLEFLIYFQGNSAPDKSGLPSDRFSAERTGGSVSTLTIQRTQQEDSAVYLCASSFLGTGGGYTFGSGTRLTVV.

This clonotype occurred a few times. The chain combines TRBV20-1 with TRBJ2-5; TRBD2 agrees at 13 bases. The CDR3 covers 14 residues. V lost 6 bases and J lost 3; bases outside the gene matches: 4. CDR1 is DFQATT and CDR2 is SNEGSKA in the germline V gene (reference sequence). The CDR3 loop is CSAAGLAGKETQYF. Written as DNA, the CDR3 is TGCAGTGCGGCGGGACTAGCGGGGAAAGAGACCCAGTACTTC.

This clonotype was detected ten times or more. This chain links TRBV7-8 with TRBJ2-7; D is possibly TRBD1 or TRBD2 (5 bases each). V lost 6 bases and J 0 bases, leaving 15 bases between the germline ends. This CDR3 region has 15 residues. Per germline, CDR1 SGHVS and CDR2 FQNEAQ. The CDR3 coding sequence is TGTGCCAGCAGTCCCCCGGGACGGAGCTCCTACGAGCAGTACTTC. As protein: CASSPPGRSSYEQYF.

This clonotype was counted only a few times. The V and J genes are TRBV5-1 and TRBJ1-3; D perhaps matches TRBD1 (6 bases). CDR3 length: 14 residues. From germline, CDR1 is SGHRS and CDR2 YFSETQ. Trimming took 4 bases from V and 4 from J, leaving 12 bases between them. CDR3 amino acids: CASSPPGEGNTIYF. The CDR3 coding sequence is TGCGCCAGCAGCCCCCCAGGGGAGGGAAACACCATATATTTT.

This clonotype was seen only a few times. V usage is TRBV11-2 and J usage is TRBJ1-2; TRBD1 agrees at 10 bases. V gave up 1 base and J gave up 5 bases; unmatched junction bases: 10. The germline CDR1 and CDR2 sequences are SGHAT and FQNNGV. The CDR3 is 17 residues long. The CDR3: CASSLGAGVDRGYGYTF. CDR3 bases: TGTGCCAGCAGCTTAGGGGCCGGCGTGGACAGGGGGTATGGCTACACCTTC.

The chain couples TRBV10-3 to TRBJ2-1; TRBD2 matches at 10 bases. Germline-derived CDR1 and CDR2 are ENHRY and SYGVKD. The junction had 10 bases not matched to a gene; V was cut back by 10 bases and J by 7 bases. This CDR3 spans 14 amino acids. CDR3 residues: CATGASGRVNEQFF. In nucleotides, the CDR3 is TGTGCCACCGGGGCCAGCGGGAGGGTGAATGAGCAGTTCTTC.

The J gene is TRBJ2-5, the V gene TRBV4-2; D is unclear. The CDR3 totals 15 residues. V lost 0 bases and J 1 base, leaving 9 bases between the germline ends. Germline CDR1 LGHNA, CDR2 YNFKEQ. The CDR3, as DNA: TGTGCCAGCAGCCAAGATGTGTTTGTCCAAGAGACCCAGTACTTC. Translated: CASSQDVFVQETQYF.

The CDR3, as DNA: TGTGCCAGCAGCTTGGGGACAAGGGGGACTCAAGAGACCCAGTACTTC. Translated, it gives CASSLGTRGTQETQYF. The J gene is TRBJ2-5, the V gene TRBV5-5, with D perhaps assigned TRBD1 or TRBD2 (6 bases each). The CDR3 covers 16 residues. Trimming pared 0 bases from V and 2 bases from J, leaving 14 bases between. Per the germline V gene, CDR1 is SGHKS and CDR2 is YYEKEE (reference sequence).

The chain has TRBV7-9 and TRBJ1-2; tentatively, D is TRBD1 (5 bases). Trimming took 0 bases from V and 2 from J, leaving 7 bases between them. The CDR3 loop spans 14 amino acids. CDR1 is SEHNR, CDR2 FQNEAQ, per germline (reference sequence). The CDR3 here is CASSLAPGNYGYTF. DNA of the CDR3: TGTGCCAGCAGCTTAGCCCCAGGGAACTATGGCTACACCTTC.